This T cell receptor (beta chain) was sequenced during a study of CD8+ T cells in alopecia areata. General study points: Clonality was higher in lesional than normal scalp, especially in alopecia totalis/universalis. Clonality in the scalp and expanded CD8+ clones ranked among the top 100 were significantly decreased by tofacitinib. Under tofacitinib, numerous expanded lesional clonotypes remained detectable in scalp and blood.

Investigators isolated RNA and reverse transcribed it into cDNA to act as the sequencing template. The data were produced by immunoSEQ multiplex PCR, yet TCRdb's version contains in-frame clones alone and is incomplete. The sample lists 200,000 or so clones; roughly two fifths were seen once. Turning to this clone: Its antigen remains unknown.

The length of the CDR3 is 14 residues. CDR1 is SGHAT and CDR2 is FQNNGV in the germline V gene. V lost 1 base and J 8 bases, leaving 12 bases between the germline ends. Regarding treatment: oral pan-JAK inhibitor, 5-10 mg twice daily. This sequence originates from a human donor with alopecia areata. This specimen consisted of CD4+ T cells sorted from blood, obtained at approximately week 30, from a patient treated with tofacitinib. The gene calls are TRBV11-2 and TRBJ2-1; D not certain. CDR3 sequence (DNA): TGTGCCAGCAGCTTAGGTTTAGGAACAGATGAGCAGTTCTTC. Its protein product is CASSLGLGTDEQFF.